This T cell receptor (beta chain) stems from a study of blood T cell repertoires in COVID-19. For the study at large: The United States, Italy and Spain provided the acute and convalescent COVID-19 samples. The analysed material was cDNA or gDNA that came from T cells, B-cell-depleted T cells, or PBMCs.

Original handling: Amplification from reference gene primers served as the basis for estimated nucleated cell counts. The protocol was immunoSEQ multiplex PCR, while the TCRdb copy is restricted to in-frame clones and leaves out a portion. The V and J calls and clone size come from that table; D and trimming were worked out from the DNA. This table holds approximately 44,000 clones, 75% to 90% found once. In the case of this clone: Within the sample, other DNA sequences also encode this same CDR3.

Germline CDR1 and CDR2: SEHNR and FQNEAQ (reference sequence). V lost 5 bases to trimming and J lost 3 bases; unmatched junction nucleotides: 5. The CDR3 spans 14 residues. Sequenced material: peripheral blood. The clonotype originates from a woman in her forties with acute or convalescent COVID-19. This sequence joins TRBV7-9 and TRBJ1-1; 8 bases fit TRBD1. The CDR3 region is CASSLGQGHTEAFF. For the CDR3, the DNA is TGTGCCAGCAGCCTAGGACAGGGCCACACTGAAGCTTTCTTT.